Shown below are 23 T cell receptor beta chains from a single sample sequenced in a study of OX40 agonist ivuxolimab in advanced cancers. TCRdb's copy holds only in-frame clones and misses some; the assay was immunoSEQ multiplex PCR. The sample lists about 20,000 clones, 80% to 85% occurring once. The sequencing used CD4+ or CD8+ T cells sorted from blood, collected in a trial of the OX40 agonist ivuxolimab. The receptors come from an adult with an advanced solid tumor such as melanoma, head and neck, liver or kidney cancer.

The chain joins TRBV27 to TRBJ1-4; maybe TRBD1 (5 bases). CDR3 size: 14 residues. Trimming left V 4 bases short and J 8 bases short, with 14 bases between. Germline V gives CDR1 MNHEY, CDR2 SMNVEV (reference sequence). CDR3 nucleotide sequence: TGTGCCAGCAGTTCCCGCCAGTGGGGGGAAAAACTGTTTTTT. Translating gives CASSSRQWGEKLFF.

On this clone: A far larger clone is one base from this, pointing to a likely read error. The chain employs TRBV27 and TRBJ2-7; perhaps TRBD2 as D (6 bases). The CDR3 spans 14 residues. Germline CDR1 reads MNHEY; CDR2 reads SMNVEV (reference sequence). The CDR3: CASSLGGFGSPLHF. CDR3 bases: TGTGCCAGCAGTTTAGGAGGGTTCGGGTCACCCCTCCACTTC.

This clone has just a few counts. The chain joins TRBV5-6 to TRBJ2-1; 11 positions match TRBD2. CDR3 length: 16 residues. CDR1 is SGHDT and CDR2 is YYEEEE in the germline V gene. V lost 4 bases, J lost 5 bases, and 8 bases stayed unmatched. CDR3 nucleotides: TGTGCCAGCAGCACCTTACTAGCGGGAGCCCACAATGAGCAGTTCTTC. Translation: CASSTLLAGAHNEQFF.

The chain combines TRBV7-9 with TRBJ2-7; D unresolved. CDR3 length equals 15 residues. Deletions cut 2 bases from V and 1 base from J, with 12 bases between. Germline V lookup: CDR1 SEHNR, CDR2 FQNEAQ (reference sequence). This CDR3 is CASSLTLTGSYEQYF. CDR3 DNA sequence: TGTGCCAGCAGCTTAACCTTGACCGGTTCCTACGAGCAGTACTTC.

The chain recombines TRBV2 with TRBJ1-6; D remains ambiguous. V gave up 3 bases and J gave up 6 bases, with 6 bases separating them. Per germline, CDR1 SNHLY and CDR2 FYNNEI. There are 13 residues in the CDR3. CDR3 nucleotides: TGTGCCAGCAGTGAGGGGTTTAATTCACCCCTCCACTTT. It codes for CASSEGFNSPLHF.

The chain links TRBV30 to TRBJ2-1; 10 bases map to TRBD1. Trimming removed 3 bases from V and 0 bases from J; junction bases left unmatched: 2. Germline values: CDR1 GTSNPN, CDR2 SVGIG (reference sequence). The CDR3 runs to 15 residues. In nucleotides, the CDR3 is TGTGCCTGGAGGGACAGGGGGAGCTCCTACAATGAGCAGTTCTTC. It translates to CAWRDRGSSYNEQFF. The variable domain in full, with the rest retrieved from reference TRBV30 and TRBJ2-1, is SQTIHQWPATLVQPVGSPLSLECTVEGTSNPNLYWYRQAAGRGLQLLFYSVGIGQISSEVPQNLSASRPQDRQFILSSKKLLLSDSGFYLCAWRDRGSSYNEQFFGPGTRLTVL.

The rearrangement uses TRBV5-1 and TRBJ2-3; TRBD2 matches at 13 bases. This CDR3 is built from 18 residues. V lost 0 bases to trimming and J lost 0 bases; unmatched junction nucleotides: 4. Germline CDR1 is SGHRS and CDR2 is YFSETQ. CDR3 bases: TGCGCCAGCAGCTTGGCGGGGACTAGCGGGATAAGCACAGATACGCAGTATTTT. Translated: CASSLAGTSGISTDTQYF.

The chain couples TRBV19 to TRBJ2-7, with D tentatively TRBD1 or TRBD2 (5 bases each). Germline CDR1 is LNHDA and CDR2 is SQIVND (reference sequence). V lost 7 bases and J 2 bases, leaving 15 bases between the germline ends. The CDR3 is 14 amino acids. The CDR3 DNA reads TGTGCCAGTACCCCCGGGACGGATACCTACGAGCAGTACTTC. Translating gives CASTPGTDTYEQYF.

The gene calls are TRBV19 and TRBJ1-2, with D possibly being TRBD1 (6 bases). Germline CDR1 LNHDA, CDR2 SQIVND (reference sequence). There are 16 residues in the CDR3. V was trimmed by 3 bases and J by 3 bases, leaving 17 bases between them. This CDR3 reads CASSIAAGEVDYGYTF. The CDR3 DNA is TGTGCCAGTAGTATCGCGGCAGGGGAGGTGGACTATGGCTACACCTTC.

This clone was detected only once. This sequence joins TRBV6-1 and TRBJ2-3, with D perhaps matching TRBD2 (7 bases). Between the trimmed V and J ends, which lost 2 bases and 2 bases, there was a span of 11 bases. CDR3 length equals 15 residues. Germline loops: CDR1 MNHNS, CDR2 SASEGT. This CDR3 is CASSELGGDTDTQYF. CDR3 nucleotides: TGTGCCAGCAGTGAACTAGGGGGGGACACAGATACGCAGTATTTT.

The chain has TRBV6-5 and TRBJ2-7, with D perhaps TRBD2 (6 bases). Germline V lookup: CDR1 MNHEY, CDR2 SVGAGI. V was trimmed by 0 bases and J by 6 bases, leaving 9 bases between them. The CDR3 sequence is 13 residues long. The CDR3 spells CASSYSEGVEQYF. CDR3 sequence (DNA): TGTGCCAGCAGTTACTCGGAGGGCGTCGAGCAGTACTTC.

This clone has more than one count but fewer than ten. The CDR3 sequence is CASRPEGGGRFEKLFF. The CDR3 region has the DNA TGTGCCAGCAGGCCCGAAGGCGGGGGGCGCTTTGAAAAACTGTTTTTT. The rearrangement uses TRBV7-9 and TRBJ1-4; a possible D gene is TRBD1 (6 bases). Looked up from germline, CDR1 is SEHNR and CDR2 is FQNEAQ (reference sequence). Trimming removed 6 bases from V and 7 bases from J, with 21 bases in between. The CDR3 is 16 residues long. Together with reference TRBV7-9 and TRBJ1-4, the CDR3 gives the full variable domain: DTGVSQNPRHKITKRGQNVTFRCDPISEHNRLYWYRQTLGQGPEFLTYFQNEAQLEKSRLLSDRFSAERPKGSFSTLEIQRTEQGDSAMYLCASRPEGGGRFEKLFFGSGTQLSVL.

The V call is TRBV7-9, the J call TRBJ2-2; 12 bases match TRBD1. CDR3 length equals 17 residues. Trimming removed 5 bases from V and 5 bases from J; junction bases left unmatched: 9. Looked up from germline, CDR1 is SEHNR and CDR2 is FQNEAQ (reference sequence). The CDR3 loop reads CASSIAGQGADTGELFF. The CDR3 coding sequence is TGTGCCAGCAGCATCGCGGGACAGGGGGCGGATACCGGGGAGCTGTTTTTT.

For this clone: Other DNA variants within this sample encode the same CDR3. The CDR3 sequence is CASSYSKGAGNIQYF. In DNA, the CDR3 is TGTGCCAGCAGTTACTCGAAGGGGGCTGGGAACATTCAGTACTTC. The rearrangement uses TRBV6-5 and TRBJ2-4; 7 bases fit TRBD1. In germline, CDR1 is MNHEY, CDR2 SVGAGI. This CDR3 spans 15 amino acids. The V gene end was trimmed by 0 bases and the J gene end by 7 bases; junction bases not matched to a gene: 6.

The rearrangement links TRBV7-2 to TRBJ2-1, with a tentative D call TRBD2 (6 bases). The CDR3 totals 16 residues. Germline values: CDR1 SGHTA, CDR2 FQGNSA. The V end lost 1 base, the J end lost 2 bases, and 12 bases lay between the germline ends. The CDR3 DNA reads TGTGCCAGCAGCTTAGAGGCGGGAAGGCCCTACAATGAGCAGTTCTTC. This gives the protein CASSLEAGRPYNEQFF.

V usage is TRBV11-2 and J usage is TRBJ2-7; tentatively, D is TRBD1 (6 bases). The CDR3 runs 14 residues. From germline, CDR1 is SGHAT and CDR2 FQNNGV. The V end lost 4 bases, the J end lost 3 bases, and 13 bases lay between the germline ends. The CDR3 DNA follows: TGTGCCAGCAGCTCACTCAGGGGTAGCTACGAGCAGTACTTC. This codes for CASSSLRGSYEQYF.

The rearrangement uses TRBV9 and TRBJ2-2; TRBD2 matches 10 bases. CDR1 and CDR2 from the germline V gene are SGDLS and YYNGEE. V shed 6 bases and J 6 bases; nucleotides not matched to a gene: 5. The CDR3 length is 14 residues. DNA of the CDR3: TGTGCCAGCACAAGCGGGGGGGCCGCCGGGGAGCTGTTTTTT. As protein: CASTSGGAAGELFF.

V usage is TRBV10-1 and J usage is TRBJ2-4; 8 bases map to TRBD1. Germline V gene lookup returns CDR1 WNHNN and CDR2 SYGVQD (reference sequence). V was pared by 2 bases and J by 0 bases, with 6 bases of the junction left unmatched. This CDR3 comprises 17 residues. CDR3 in DNA: TGCGCCAGCAGTGAGGGGACAGGCGGCTTAGCCAAAAACATTCAGTACTTC. Translating it yields CASSEGTGGLAKNIQYF.

The rearrangement uses TRBV9 and TRBJ2-3; either TRBD1 or TRBD2 may fit D (5 bases each). The CDR3 sequence is 15 residues long. V was clipped by 0 bases and J by 1 base, with 9 bases between them. Germline-derived CDR1 and CDR2 are SGDLS and YYNGEE. CDR3 coding DNA: TGTGCCAGCAGCGTAGGGGGGAAGGGCACAGATACGCAGTATTTT. Protein sequence: CASSVGGKGTDTQYF.

The rearrangement links TRBV15 to TRBJ2-4, with TRBD1 as a possible D gene (6 bases). Germline V CDR1 and CDR2: LNHNV, YYDKDF (reference sequence). V lost 2 bases and J 4 bases, leaving 12 bases between the germline ends. This CDR3 is 15 amino acids long. The DNA of the CDR3 is TGTGCCACCAGCAGAAACAGGGCGGCAAAAAACATTCAGTACTTC. It translates to CATSRNRAAKNIQYF.

V gene TRBV10-3 combines with J gene TRBJ1-1, with D perhaps TRBD1 (6 bases). Trimming took off 3 bases at V and 4 bases at J, with 18 bases between the two ends. This CDR3 contains 16 residues. The germline gives CDR1 ENHRY, CDR2 SYGVKD. As DNA, the CDR3 is TGTGCCATCAGTGAACCGGACAGACCAGGGAGCACTGAAGCTTTCTTT. It specifies CAISEPDRPGSTEAFF.

Ten or more counts support this clone. J is TRBJ1-2 and V is TRBV21-1. TRBV21-1 is assigned pseudogene status. This CDR3 is 15 amino acids long. CDR3 region: CASSTCTDSGYGYTF. The CDR3 nucleotides are TGTGCCAGCAGCACCTGCACAGACTCTGGCTATGGCTACACCTTC.

The chain employs TRBV9 and TRBJ2-2, with D possibly TRBD1 on 6 matching bases. Looked up from germline, CDR1 is SGDLS and CDR2 is YYNGEE. V was clipped by 3 bases and J by 0 bases, with 18 bases between them. The length of the CDR3 is 18 residues. As DNA, the CDR3 is TGTGCCAGCAGCGGAGAGAGCGCAGGGGAAACGAACACCGGGGAGCTGTTTTTT. This encodes CASSGESAGETNTGELFF.